This T cell receptor beta chain originates from a study of tumor-infiltrating lymphocytes in primary liver carcinoma. About this clonotype: A much larger clone sits a single nucleotide away, making a read error possible.

Co-extraction yielded RNA and DNA from 20-30 mg of unsorted bulk tissue. None of the patients had received treatment, and all had chronic HBV infection. cDNA specific to TCR beta was made from around 450 ng of total RNA, with a constant-region primer employed for priming. Generation of the TCR beta libraries relied on three nested multiplex PCR rounds using slightly modified ARM-PCR. Both of the initial two PCR rounds ran for about 9 cycles and employed TRBV1-TRBV30 forward primers alongside a C-beta reverse primer. Via MiXCR, TCRdb re-called the multiplex PCR reads, giving one row per CDR3 protein. The table has roughly 70,000 distinct CDR3 sequences, over 60% seen once. The length of the CDR3 is 13 residues. Germline lookup yields CDR1 SGHRS and CDR2 YFSETQ.

This receptor was taken from a man aged 35 to 55 with primary liver carcinoma and hepatitis B virus infection. V and J are TRBV5-1 and TRBJ2-3; D gene ambiguous. The sample was liver tumor tissue from sampling region 4. Subset denoted: tumor region T4, right-lateral pole. The CDR3 sequence is CASSLVGTDRQYF. The CDR3 bases are TGCGCCAGCAGCCTCGTTGGCACAGATAGGCAGTATTTT.